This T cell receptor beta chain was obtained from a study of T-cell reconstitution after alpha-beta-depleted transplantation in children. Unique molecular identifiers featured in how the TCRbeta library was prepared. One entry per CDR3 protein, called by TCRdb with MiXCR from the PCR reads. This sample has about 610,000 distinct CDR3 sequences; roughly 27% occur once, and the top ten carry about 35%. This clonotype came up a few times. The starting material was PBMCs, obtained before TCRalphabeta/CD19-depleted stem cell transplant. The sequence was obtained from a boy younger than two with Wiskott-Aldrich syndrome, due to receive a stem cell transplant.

The CDR3 DNA sequence: TGCGCCAGCAGCTATCAAAACAAAGGGACTAGCCCTTACAATGAGCAGTTCTTC. The encoded protein is CASSYQNKGTSPYNEQFF. The chain couples TRBV5-1 to TRBJ2-1; 9 bases fit TRBD2. This CDR3 is 18 amino acids long. CDR1 SGHRS and CDR2 YFSETQ come from the germline V gene. V dropped 3 bases and J dropped 4; count of bases not matched to a gene: 14.